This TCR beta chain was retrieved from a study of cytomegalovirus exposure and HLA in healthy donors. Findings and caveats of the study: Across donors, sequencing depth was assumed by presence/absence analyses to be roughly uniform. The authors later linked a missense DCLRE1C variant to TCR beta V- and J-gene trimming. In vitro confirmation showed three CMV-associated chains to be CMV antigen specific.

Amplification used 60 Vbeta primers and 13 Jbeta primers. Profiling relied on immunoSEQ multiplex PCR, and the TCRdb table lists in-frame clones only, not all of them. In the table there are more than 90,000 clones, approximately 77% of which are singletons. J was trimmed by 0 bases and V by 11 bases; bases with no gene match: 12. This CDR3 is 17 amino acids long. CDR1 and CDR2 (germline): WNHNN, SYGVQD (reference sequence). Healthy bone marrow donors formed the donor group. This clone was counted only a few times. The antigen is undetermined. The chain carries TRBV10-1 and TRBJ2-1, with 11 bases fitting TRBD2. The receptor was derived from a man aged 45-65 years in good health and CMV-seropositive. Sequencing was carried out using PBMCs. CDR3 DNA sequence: TGCGCCGGGCCGGGACTAGCGGAACTGAGCTCCTACAATGAGCAGTTCTTC. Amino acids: CAGPGLAELSSYNEQFF.